This T cell receptor beta chain was captured in a study of spatial heterogeneity in lung cancer. In its sample, this clonotype was seen many times. The time point denotes: sample taken at primary tumor resection. One entry per CDR3 protein, called by TCRdb with MiXCR from the 5' RACE reads. The table includes about 44,000 distinct CDR3 sequences, roughly an eighth detected once. V lost 1 base to trimming and J lost 3 bases, with 6 bases between them. The germline V gene has CDR1 SGHVS and CDR2 FNYEAQ. The CDR3 sequence is 14 residues long. The TCR was taken from a male donor with early-stage non-small cell lung cancer. The chain employs TRBV7-6 and TRBJ2-2; D gene ambiguous. The sequenced sample was PBMCs, obtained at surgery. CDR3 protein: CASSLGSHTGELFF. The CDR3 bases are TGTGCCAGCAGCTTAGGGTCCCACACCGGGGAGCTGTTTTTT.